The sequence of this TCR beta chain was determined in a study of a mutant IDH1 vaccine in newly diagnosed glioma. Study at large: Eight vaccinations reached patients in weeks 1, 3, 5, 7, 11, 15, 19 and 23. Vaccination followed radiotherapy alone by 4-6 weeks, or accompanied temozolomide cycles.

Germline CDR1 is SQVTM and CDR2 is ANQGSEA. The CDR3 contains 13 residues. The germline V and J ends were trimmed by 3 bases and 8 bases, with 14 bases remaining between them. Time point of the sample: week 5, during vaccination. Every vaccination contained 300 ug of the mutant IDH1 20-mer peptide and was paired with topical imiquimod. About this clone itself: Its antigen is currently unknown.

Regarding the study as a whole: Vaccine-induced immune responses were detected in about 93% of patients.

The table came from immunoSEQ multiplex PCR; TCRdb's copy has only in-frame clones and leaves some out. Of 50,000 or so clones in the sample, around four fifths were seen once. The sequence derives from a woman aged 45-65 years with glioma. This sample comprised PBMCs, obtained from a glioma patient whose treatment included an IDH1 peptide vaccine. V usage is TRBV29-1 and J usage is TRBJ2-1; maybe TRBD2 (5 bases). The DNA of the CDR3 is TGCAGCGTTGACGGGTGGAGGTTCGATGAGCAGTTCTTC. Translated: CSVDGWRFDEQFF.